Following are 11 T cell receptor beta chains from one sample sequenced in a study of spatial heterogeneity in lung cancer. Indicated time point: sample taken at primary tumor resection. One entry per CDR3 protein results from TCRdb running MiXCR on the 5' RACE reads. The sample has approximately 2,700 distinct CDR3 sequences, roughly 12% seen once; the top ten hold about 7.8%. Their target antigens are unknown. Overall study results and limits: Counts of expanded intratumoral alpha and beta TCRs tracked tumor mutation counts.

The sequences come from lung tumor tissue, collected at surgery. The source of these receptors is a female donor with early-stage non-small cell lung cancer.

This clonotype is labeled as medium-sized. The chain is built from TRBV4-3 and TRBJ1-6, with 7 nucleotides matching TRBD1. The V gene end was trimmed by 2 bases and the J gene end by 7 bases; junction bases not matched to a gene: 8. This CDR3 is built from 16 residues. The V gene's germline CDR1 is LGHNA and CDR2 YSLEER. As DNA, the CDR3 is TGCGCCAGCAGCCAATCCGCCAGGGGGGGGAATTCACCCCTCCACTTT. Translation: CASSQSARGGNSPLHF.

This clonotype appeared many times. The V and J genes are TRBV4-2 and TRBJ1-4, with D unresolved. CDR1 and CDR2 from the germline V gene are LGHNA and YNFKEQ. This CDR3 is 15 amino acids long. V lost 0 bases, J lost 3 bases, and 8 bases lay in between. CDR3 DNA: TGTGCCAGCAGCCAAGATCGGGATCCTAATGAAAAACTGTTTTTT. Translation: CASSQDRDPNEKLFF.

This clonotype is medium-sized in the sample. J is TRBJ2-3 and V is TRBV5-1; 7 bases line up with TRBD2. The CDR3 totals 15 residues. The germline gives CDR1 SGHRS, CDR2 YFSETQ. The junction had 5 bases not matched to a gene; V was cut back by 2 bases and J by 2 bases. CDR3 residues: CASSLTTSPTDTQYF. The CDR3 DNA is TGCGCCAGCAGCTTAACGACTAGCCCCACAGATACGCAGTATTTT.

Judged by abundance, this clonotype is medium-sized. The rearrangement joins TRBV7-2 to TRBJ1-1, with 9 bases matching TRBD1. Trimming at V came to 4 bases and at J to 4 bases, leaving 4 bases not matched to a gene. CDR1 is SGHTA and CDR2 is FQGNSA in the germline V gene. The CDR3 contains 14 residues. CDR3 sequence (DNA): TGTGCCAGCAGCTCACGACAGGGGGGCACTGAAGCTTTCTTT. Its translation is CASSSRQGGTEAFF.

The CDR3 loop is CASSRVTGEYGYTF. The CDR3 DNA follows: TGTGCCAGCAGCCGGGTGACAGGGGAGTATGGCTACACCTTC. This rearrangement joins TRBV11-2 to TRBJ1-2; 8 nucleotides align to TRBD1. After removal of 5 bases from V and 5 bases from J, the junction contained 7 bases not matched to a gene. This CDR3 spans 14 amino acids. Germline assignment: CDR1 SGHAT and CDR2 FQNNGV.

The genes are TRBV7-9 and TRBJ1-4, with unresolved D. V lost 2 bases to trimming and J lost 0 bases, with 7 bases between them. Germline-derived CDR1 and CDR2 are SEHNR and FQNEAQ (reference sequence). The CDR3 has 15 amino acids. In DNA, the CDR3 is TGTGCCAGCAGCTTACCCCAATCAACTAATGAAAAACTGTTTTTT. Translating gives CASSLPQSTNEKLFF. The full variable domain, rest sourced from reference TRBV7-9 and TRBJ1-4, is DTGVSQNPRHKITKRGQNVTFRCDPISEHNRLYWYRQTLGQGPEFLTYFQNEAQLEKSRLLSDRFSAERPKGSFSTLEIQRTEQGDSAMYLCASSLPQSTNEKLFFGSGTQLSVL.

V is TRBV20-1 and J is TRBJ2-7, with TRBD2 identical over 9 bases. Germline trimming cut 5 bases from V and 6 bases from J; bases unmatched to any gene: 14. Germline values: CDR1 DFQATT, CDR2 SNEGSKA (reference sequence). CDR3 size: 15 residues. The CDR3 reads CSARPGLAPLGEQYV. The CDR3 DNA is TGCAGTGCTCGGCCGGGACTAGCTCCTCTTGGCGAGCAGTACGTC.

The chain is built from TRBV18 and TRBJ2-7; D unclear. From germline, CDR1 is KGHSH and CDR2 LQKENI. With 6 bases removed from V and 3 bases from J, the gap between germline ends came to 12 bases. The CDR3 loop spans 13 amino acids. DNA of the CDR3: TGTGCCAGCTCCCACCTCGAACTCTACGAGCAGTACTTC. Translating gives CASSHLELYEQYF. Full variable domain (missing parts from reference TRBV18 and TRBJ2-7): NAGVMQNPRHLVRRRGQEARLRCSPMKGHSHVYWYRQLPEEGLKFMVYLQKENIIDESGMPKERFSAEFPKEGPSILRIQQVVRGDSAAYFCASSHLELYEQYFGPGTRLTVT.

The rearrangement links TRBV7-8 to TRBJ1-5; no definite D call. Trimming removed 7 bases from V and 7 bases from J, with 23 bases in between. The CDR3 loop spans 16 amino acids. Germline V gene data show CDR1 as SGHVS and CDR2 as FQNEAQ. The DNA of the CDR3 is TGTGCCAGCATTAGTGGAAGTCGGGGTTTTGGACAGCCCCAGCATTTT. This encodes CASISGSRGFGQPQHF.

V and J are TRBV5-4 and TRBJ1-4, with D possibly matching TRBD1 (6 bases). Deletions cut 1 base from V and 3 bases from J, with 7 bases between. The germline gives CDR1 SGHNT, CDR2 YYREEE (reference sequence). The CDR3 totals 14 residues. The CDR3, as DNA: TGTGCCAGCAGCTTGTGGGGGCCTAATGAAAAACTGTTTTTT. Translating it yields CASSLWGPNEKLFF.

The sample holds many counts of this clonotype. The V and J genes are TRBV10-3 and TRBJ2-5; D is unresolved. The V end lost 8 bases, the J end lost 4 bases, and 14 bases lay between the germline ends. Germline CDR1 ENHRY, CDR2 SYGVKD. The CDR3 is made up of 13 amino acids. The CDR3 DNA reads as TGTGCCATCTCTGTTGAACTCGTAGAGACCCAGTACTTC. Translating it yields CAISVELVETQYF.